This T cell receptor beta chain was sequenced for a study of patients and donors after allogeneic stem cell transplantation. Using its own MiXCR run on the RT-PCR reads, TCRdb lists one record per CDR3 protein. This table holds approximately 210,000 distinct CDR3 sequences, roughly two fifths found once. The sequence was obtained from a human donor who was either an allogeneic HSCT recipient or a stem cell or donor lymphocyte infusion donor (not recorded which). It is not recorded whose cells these are; they may come from a transplant donor. What was sequenced was blood, either unsorted or a sorted T cell fraction (not recorded which).

CDR3: CSASEASPEAFF. Written as DNA, the CDR3 is TGCAGTGCTTCAGAGGCCTCCCCTGAAGCTTTCTTT. The chain couples TRBV20-1 to TRBJ1-1, with no clear D. Trimming removed 5 bases from V and 6 bases from J, with 13 bases in between. The CDR3 spans 12 residues. Germline CDR1 reads DFQATT; CDR2 reads SNEGSKA (reference sequence).